The TCR beta chain described here comes from a study of blood T cell repertoires in COVID-19. Whole-study context: Sites across the United States, Italy and Spain contributed samples from acute and convalescent COVID-19.

The CDR3 consists of 12 residues. V lost 8 bases and J lost 2, with 10 bases in between. CDR1 ENHRY and CDR2 SYGVKD come from the germline V gene. Only in-frame clones appear in the TCRdb table, and some are missing; sequencing was by immunoSEQ multiplex PCR. The table shows about 150,000 clones, with 80% occurring only once. The chain combines TRBV10-3 with TRBJ2-7; D call uncertain. The receptor was derived from a man in his fifties or sixties with acute or convalescent COVID-19. The sequenced sample was peripheral blood. The CDR3 region is CAISDTTYEQYF. The CDR3 DNA is TGTGCCATCTCTGACACCACCTACGAGCAGTACTTC.